This record looks at one T cell receptor (beta chain) sequence and its context. Its antigen is unidentified. Per the germline V gene, CDR1 is KGHSH and CDR2 is LQKENI. The CDR3 loop spans 15 amino acids. V lost 8 bases, J lost 2 bases, and 19 bases lay in between. The source of the sample is a study of immune evolution from preneoplasia to lung adenocarcinoma. Patients had resection in Japan or China between the mid-2010s and the late 2010s. Each case's diagnosis was confirmed by two pathologists on H&E. Overall study results and limits: Normal lung had highest clonality; later lesions appeared denser, more diverse.

Repertoires were generated with immunoSEQ multiplex PCR, while TCRdb's copy carries only in-frame clones and drops some. The table lists some 4,000 clones, 81% of them singletons. The source is a person aged 65-85 years with lung adenocarcinoma. This chain joins TRBV18 and TRBJ2-7; the D gene is possibly TRBD2 (6 bases). The sequencing input was FFPE adjacent normal lung tissue. CDR3 in DNA: TGTGCCAGCAGAACCGGGACTCGGGGGACCTACGAGCAGTACTTC. Translating it yields CASRTGTRGTYEQYF.